The T cell receptor (beta chain) described here comes from a study of response to subunit inactivated influenza vaccine. General study results and limits: Each seasonal flu vaccination may recruit only limited new T cells, authors suggested.

MiXCR was run by TCRdb on the RT-PCR reads, yielding one entry per CDR3 protein. The data show more than 450,000 distinct CDR3 sequences, 12% seen once. Notes on this clonotype: Antigen specificity is unknown.

The origin of this receptor is a man aged 50 to 60 who received an inactivated influenza vaccine. The sequenced sample was PBMCs from blood, obtained on the day of vaccination.

CDR3 bases: TGCAGCGTTGAAGATTTCTTACGTGAACAGGGGGCGCCCACAGATACGCAGTATTTT. This sequence encodes CSVEDFLREQGAPTDTQYF. The chain uses TRBV29-1 and TRBJ2-3, with 9 bases matching TRBD1. V trimming: 0 bases; J trimming: 2 bases; junction bases outside the gene matches: 15. This CDR3 comprises 19 residues. CDR1 and CDR2 (germline): SQVTM, ANQGSEA.